Below are 27 T cell receptor beta chains sequenced from a single sample in a study of identical twins. Using its own MiXCR run on the 5' RACE reads, TCRdb lists one record per CDR3 protein. Of 700,000 or so distinct CDR3 sequences listed, about 20% are singletons. These data are also associated with another study on T cells expressing NK-cell markers.

Specimen: PBMCs. The source of these receptors is a woman between 18 and 29 years old in good health.

In its sample, this clonotype was seen a few times. The genes are TRBV20-1 and TRBJ2-5, with 9 bases lining up with TRBD1. CDR3 size: 14 residues. V trimming: 2 bases; J trimming: 4 bases; junction bases outside the gene matches: 5. Germline CDR1 and CDR2: DFQATT and SNEGSKA (reference sequence). CDR3 protein: CSARLTGGAETQYF. CDR3 DNA: TGCAGTGCTAGACTAACAGGGGGCGCAGAGACCCAGTACTTC.

This clonotype was counted many times. V is TRBV5-1 and J is TRBJ2-7; 7 nucleotides agree with TRBD1. Germline V gene sequence: CDR1 SGHRS, CDR2 YFSETQ. The CDR3 totals 16 residues. J was trimmed by 2 bases and V by 1 base; bases with no gene match: 9. CDR3 sequence reads: CASSLRQGHETYEQYF. As DNA, the CDR3 is TGCGCCAGCAGCTTGAGACAGGGCCATGAGACCTACGAGCAGTACTTC. Filled out from reference TRBV5-1 and TRBJ2-7, the complete variable domain reads KAGVTQTPRYLIKTRGQQVTLSCSPISGHRSVSWYQQTPGQGLQFLFEYFSETQRNKGNFPGRFSGRQFSNSRSEMNVSTLELGDSALYLCASSLRQGHETYEQYFGPGTRLTVT.

This clonotype occurred many times. This chain uses TRBV29-1 with TRBJ1-3; the D gene is possibly TRBD1 (6 bases). V was clipped by 7 bases and J by 0 bases, with 10 bases between them. This CDR3 region has 13 residues. CDR1 and CDR2 from the germline V gene are SQVTM and ANQGSEA. The DNA for the CDR3 is TGCAGCGCGACAGGCCCCTCTGGAAACACCATATATTTT. It translates to CSATGPSGNTIYF. Combining the CDR3 with reference TRBV29-1 and TRBJ1-3 gives the whole variable domain SAVISQKPSRDICQRGTSLTIQCQVDSQVTMMFWYRQQPGQSLTLIATANQGSEATYESGFVIDKFPISRPNLTFSTLTVSNMSPEDSSIYLCSATGPSGNTIYFGEGSWLTVV.

J is TRBJ1-2 and V is TRBV7-2; D is undetermined. V shed 1 base and J shed 8 bases, with 11 bases lying between them. The CDR3 spans 13 residues. Germline V gene sequence: CDR1 SGHTA, CDR2 FQGNSA. The CDR3 nucleotides read TGTGCCAGCAGCTTAGAGGGCTTGGGGGGCTACACCTTC. Translating gives CASSLEGLGGYTF.

CDR3 DNA: TGTGCCAGCAGCGTCCTATCTTACGAGCAGTACTTC. Translated: CASSVLSYEQYF. This chain uses TRBV7-9 with TRBJ2-7, with D unclear. V shed 5 bases and J shed 4 bases, with 9 bases lying between them. Looked up from germline, CDR1 is SEHNR and CDR2 is FQNEAQ (reference sequence). CDR3 size: 12 residues.

J is TRBJ2-5 and V is TRBV3-1; D uncertain. Germline V CDR1 and CDR2: LGHDT, YNNKEL (reference sequence). The CDR3 runs to 13 residues. Trimming stripped 1 base from V and 8 bases from J, with 11 bases between. This CDR3 reads CASSQGRSGTQYF. In DNA form, the CDR3 reads TGTGCCAGCAGCCAAGGTCGGTCCGGCACCCAGTACTTC.

The rearrangement uses TRBV10-3 and TRBJ1-2, with D unclear. V shed 8 bases and J shed 2 bases, with 15 bases lying between them. The germline gives CDR1 ENHRY, CDR2 SYGVKD. The CDR3 sequence is 14 residues long. DNA of the CDR3: TGTGCCATCGCCGCATCAATGCCAAACTATGGCTACACCTTC. Its translation is CAIAASMPNYGYTF.

The chain carries TRBV4-3 and TRBJ2-5; D uncertain. CDR1 is LGHNA and CDR2 is YSLEER in the germline V gene. V lost 0 bases, J lost 5 bases, and 13 bases lay in between. The CDR3 runs 15 residues. The CDR3 region has the DNA TGCGCCAGCAGCCAAGAGTCCCGCCCTCGGGAGACCCAGTACTTC. Its translation: CASSQESRPRETQYF.

This chain uses TRBV5-1 with TRBJ2-2; D ambiguous. From germline, CDR1 is SGHRS and CDR2 YFSETQ. V was cut by 2 bases and J by 6 bases, with 8 bases left in between. CDR3 length: 13 amino acids. The CDR3 DNA reads TGCGCCAGCAGCTTAGGTGTCCCCGGGGAGCTGTTTTTT. Translation gives CASSLGVPGELFF.

This clonotype showed up just a few times. V is TRBV6-1 and J is TRBJ2-3; 12 bases are shared with TRBD1. This CDR3 has 17 residues. CDR1 is MNHNS, CDR2 SASEGT, per germline. J gave up 5 bases and V 5 bases, and 11 bases lay outside the gene matches. The CDR3 sequence: CASSIFGGTGGRDTQYF. For the CDR3, the DNA is TGTGCCAGCAGTATATTTGGGGGGACAGGGGGCAGAGATACGCAGTATTTT.

The J gene is TRBJ1-1, the V gene TRBV11-2; D remains ambiguous. The CDR3 has 14 amino acids. V was trimmed by 5 bases and J by 1 base, leaving 11 bases between them. In germline, CDR1 is SGHAT, CDR2 FQNNGV. CDR3 protein: CASSPPAGNTEAFF. The CDR3 DNA sequence: TGTGCCAGCAGCCCCCCAGCGGGGAACACTGAAGCTTTCTTT.

This chain uses TRBV11-1 with TRBJ2-1, with 10 bases lining up with TRBD2. CDR1 and CDR2 from the germline V gene are SGHAT and FQDESV (reference sequence). This CDR3 has 15 residues. V was clipped by 6 bases and J by 6 bases; unmatched bases: 8. This chain's CDR3 is CASRTRAGGVNEQFF. In DNA, the CDR3 is TGTGCCAGCAGAACAAGAGCGGGGGGGGTCAATGAGCAGTTCTTC.

The CDR3 protein is CASSYSGRLAGGPRFHEQFF. The CDR3 bases are TGTGCCAGCAGTTACTCAGGGCGACTAGCGGGAGGGCCGAGGTTCCATGAGCAGTTCTTC. This chain links TRBV6-2 or TRBV6-3 with TRBJ2-1, with 14 nucleotides matching TRBD2. CDR3 length: 20 amino acids. After removal of 0 bases from V and 8 bases from J, the junction contained 15 bases not matched to a gene. CDR1 MNHEY and CDR2 SVGEGT come from the germline V gene.

The V and J genes are TRBV7-2 and TRBJ2-2; D is ambiguous. This CDR3 contains 14 residues. The V gene lost 5 bases and the J gene lost 5 bases, with 12 bases spanning the gap. The germline gives CDR1 SGHTA, CDR2 FQGNSA. This CDR3 is CASSPSTITGELFF. In DNA form, the CDR3 reads TGTGCCAGCAGCCCCTCGACGATAACCGGGGAGCTGTTTTTT.

CDR3 amino acids: CASSPDRGRDEQYF. CDR3 coding DNA: TGTGCCAGCAGCCCCGACAGGGGACGGGACGAGCAGTACTTC. The chain carries TRBV7-2 and TRBJ2-7; 8 bases map to TRBD1. In germline, CDR1 is SGHTA, CDR2 FQGNSA. V lost 5 bases to trimming and J lost 5 bases; unmatched junction nucleotides: 8. CDR3 length: 14 amino acids.

This clonotype was seen once. This chain connects TRBV29-1 to TRBJ2-1; a weak D match, TRBD1 (6 bases). The V gene lost 7 bases and the J gene lost 14 bases, with 27 bases spanning the gap. The CDR3 contains 14 residues. From germline, CDR1 is SQVTM and CDR2 ANQGSEA. CDR3 in amino acids: CSARGGGRSRIEFF. The CDR3 DNA reads as TGCAGCGCCAGAGGGGGTGGCAGGTCTAGAATAGAGTTCTTC.

This sequence joins TRBV7-9 and TRBJ2-3, with D tentatively TRBD2 (5 bases). The ends were cut back, 5 bases at V and 2 bases at J, with 17 bases in the middle. CDR3 size: 16 residues. CDR1 is SEHNR, CDR2 FQNEAQ, per germline (reference sequence). CDR3 in amino acids: CASSPKRRTTTDTQYF. DNA for the CDR3: TGTGCCAGCAGCCCCAAGCGGAGGACCACCACAGATACGCAGTATTTT.

This clonotype has more than one count but fewer than ten. This rearrangement joins TRBV5-6 to TRBJ1-6, with D hard to call. This CDR3 has 14 amino acids. Germline V gene sequence: CDR1 SGHDT, CDR2 YYEEEE. V dropped 4 bases and J dropped 10 bases, with 15 bases sitting between them. The CDR3 nucleotides read TGTGCCAGCAGCCGCAACGGGGAGGGCTCACCCCTCCACTTT. Translation: CASSRNGEGSPLHF.

The rearrangement uses TRBV9 and TRBJ1-2; unclear D gene. This CDR3 has 11 residues. Germline CDR1 and CDR2: SGDLS and YYNGEE. Trimming took off 0 bases at V and 11 bases at J, with 8 bases between the two ends. The CDR3 loop reads CASSVAGRYTF. The CDR3 DNA reads as TGTGCCAGCAGCGTAGCAGGACGATACACCTTC.

V gene TRBV12-3 or TRBV12-4 combines with J gene TRBJ2-5; D is possibly TRBD1 (6 bases). V was pared by 7 bases and J by 7 bases, with 16 bases between. The CDR3 is 13 residues long. This CDR3 reads CASTETGYGTQYF. In DNA, the CDR3 is TGTGCCAGCACCGAAACAGGGTATGGGACCCAGTACTTC.

J is TRBJ2-1 and V is TRBV7-7; TRBD2 aligns across 14 bases. The CDR3 runs to 20 residues. CDR1 is SSHAT, CDR2 FNYEAQ, per germline (reference sequence). J was trimmed by 6 bases and V by 1 base; bases with no gene match: 14. This CDR3 reads CASSLEGLAGDHGDSNEQFF. CDR3 nucleotides: TGTGCCAGCAGCTTAGAGGGACTAGCGGGAGACCACGGAGATTCCAATGAGCAGTTCTTC.

The chain links TRBV20-1 to TRBJ1-1; D may be TRBD1 (6 bases). The CDR3 is 13 residues long. Germline V lookup: CDR1 DFQATT, CDR2 SNEGSKA (reference sequence). Trimming left V 5 bases short and J 6 bases short, with 16 bases between. The CDR3 DNA follows: TGCAGTGCTGTTCACAGGGAGAAGGCTGAAGCTTTCTTT. Translating gives CSAVHREKAEAFF.

This clonotype was found a few times. The rearrangement joins TRBV6-1 to TRBJ2-1; no definite D call. The CDR3 totals 15 residues. Germline V gene data show CDR1 as MNHNS and CDR2 as SASEGT. The V end was cut by 5 bases, the J end by 0 bases, with 11 bases between. This CDR3 reads CASSQIDLSYNEQFF. CDR3 bases: TGTGCCAGCAGTCAGATAGACCTCTCCTACAATGAGCAGTTCTTC.

This chain connects TRBV30 to TRBJ2-5, with a tentative D call TRBD2 (6 bases). The V and J ends lost 4 bases and 4 bases respectively, with 16 bases between them. The CDR3 runs to 14 residues. Germline CDR1 is GTSNPN and CDR2 is SVGIG (reference sequence). CDR3 sequence reads: CAWNWDFRRETQYF. CDR3 coding DNA: TGTGCCTGGAACTGGGACTTCCGAAGAGAGACCCAGTACTTC.

This chain links TRBV29-1 with TRBJ1-4; D perhaps matches TRBD1 (6 bases). Germline-derived CDR1 and CDR2 are SQVTM and ANQGSEA. The CDR3 runs to 12 residues. The germline V and J ends were trimmed by 7 bases and 4 bases, with 10 bases remaining between them. The CDR3 DNA reads TGCAGCGCAGGGGAGGGTAATGAAAAACTGTTTTTT. Its protein product is CSAGEGNEKLFF.

This chain connects TRBV5-1 to TRBJ2-1, with D perhaps matching TRBD1 or TRBD2 (5 bases each). The CDR3 runs to 14 residues. V lost 4 bases and J 6 bases, leaving 14 bases between the germline ends. Looked up from germline, CDR1 is SGHRS and CDR2 is YFSETQ. As DNA, the CDR3 is TGCGCCAGCAGCCCGGATACGGGGCCCAATGAGCAGTTCTTC. Protein product: CASSPDTGPNEQFF. The variable domain in full, completed from reference TRBV5-1 and TRBJ2-1, reads KAGVTQTPRYLIKTRGQQVTLSCSPISGHRSVSWYQQTPGQGLQFLFEYFSETQRNKGNFPGRFSGRQFSNSRSEMNVSTLELGDSALYLCASSPDTGPNEQFFGPGTRLTVL.

This clonotype has at least ten counts. The chain has TRBV15 and TRBJ2-7, with unresolved D. Germline V CDR1 and CDR2: LNHNV, YYDKDF (reference sequence). This CDR3 is built from 14 residues. V was shortened by 6 bases and J by 2 bases, with 14 bases between the two germline ends. Here the CDR3 reads CATSGLGKTYEQYF. The CDR3 DNA reads as TGTGCCACCAGTGGCTTAGGGAAAACCTACGAGCAGTACTTC.